The 13 T cell receptor beta chains in this list originate from one sample, sequenced in a study of cytomegalovirus exposure and HLA in healthy donors. Generated by immunoSEQ multiplex PCR, the TCRdb table keeps only in-frame clones and is missing some. Of roughly 150,000 clones listed, 75% to 90% were seen once; the top ten hold 2% to 2.5%. The source material was PBMCs. These receptors were obtained from a woman aged 18 to 35 in good health and CMV-seronegative.

The rearrangement links TRBV29-1 to TRBJ2-1, with 13 bases matching TRBD2. The V segment lost 3 bases and the J segment 7 bases; nucleotides outside the gene matches: 9. Germline CDR1 SQVTM, CDR2 ANQGSEA. CDR3 length: 16 residues. The CDR3 protein is CSVDFSGTSGINEQFF. CDR3 in DNA: TGCAGCGTTGATTTCTCCGGGACTAGCGGGATAAATGAGCAGTTCTTC.

This chain joins TRBV11-3 and TRBJ1-1, with 7 bases aligning to TRBD1. Germline-derived CDR1 and CDR2 are SGHNT and YENEEA. V lost 5 bases, J lost 0 bases, and 6 bases stayed unmatched. The CDR3 is 15 residues long. CDR3 DNA sequence: TGTGCCAGCAGCCCTAGACAGGGTCTGAACACTGAAGCTTTCTTT. Protein product: CASSPRQGLNTEAFF.

In its sample, this clone was seen a few times. The chain recombines TRBV10-3 with TRBJ2-1; D remains unclear. Germline CDR1 ENHRY, CDR2 SYGVKD. The CDR3 is 13 residues long. V was clipped by 0 bases and J by 7 bases, with 7 bases between them. CDR3 amino acids: CAISESRVNEQFF. CDR3 DNA sequence: TGTGCCATCAGTGAGTCTCGAGTAAATGAGCAGTTCTTC.

V and J are TRBV2 and TRBJ2-5; TRBD2 agrees at 8 bases. CDR1 and CDR2 (germline): SNHLY, FYNNEI. This CDR3 is 12 amino acids long. Trimming removed 8 bases from V and 4 bases from J; junction bases left unmatched: 3. In DNA, the CDR3 is TGTGCCAGCGAGGCGGGGGGAGAGACCCAGTACTTC. It yields the protein CASEAGGETQYF.

A few counts support this clone. This rearrangement joins TRBV2 to TRBJ1-1, with 9 bases that match TRBD1. Unmatched junction bases numbered 8, after V lost 2 bases and J lost 10 bases. The length of the CDR3 is 14 residues. CDR1 and CDR2 (germline): SNHLY, FYNNEI. CDR3 residues: CASSELLTTGGAFF. DNA of the CDR3: TGTGCCAGCAGTGAATTACTTACGACAGGGGGAGCTTTCTTT. Drawing the rest from reference TRBV2 and TRBJ1-1, the complete variable domain is EPEVTQTPSHQVTQMGQEVILRCVPISNHLYFYWYRQILGQKVEFLVSFYNNEISEKSEIFDDQFSVERPDGSNFTLKIRSTKLEDSAMYFCASSELLTTGGAFFGQGTRLTVV.

This chain links TRBV5-6 with TRBJ2-1; 11 nucleotides line up with TRBD2. The CDR3 runs 17 residues. Germline CDR1 is SGHDT and CDR2 is YYEEEE. V lost 4 bases, J lost 4 bases, and 10 bases stayed unmatched. The CDR3 nucleotides read TGTGCCAGCAGCCCTTTACTAGCGGGAGATAGGTACAATGAGCAGTTCTTC. It specifies CASSPLLAGDRYNEQFF.

This chain's CDR3 is CASEVAACWYGYTF. The CDR3 nucleotides are TGCGCCAGCGAGGTGGCCGCCTGTTGGTATGGCTACACCTTC. This chain uses TRBV23-1 with TRBJ1-2; D is unresolved. TRBV23-1 is labeled an ORF, and its function is uncertain. With 8 bases removed from V and 5 bases from J, the gap between germline ends came to 18 bases. The CDR3 contains 14 residues.

This sequence joins TRBV4-1 and TRBJ2-2; tentative D call: TRBD1 (7 bases). The CDR3 spans 16 residues. Between the trimmed V and J ends, which lost 2 bases and 3 bases, there was a span of 13 bases. Germline assignment: CDR1 MGHRA and CDR2 YSYEKL. The CDR3 DNA reads as TGCGCCAGCAGCCAAAAAACAGGGGAGGACACCGGGGAGCTGTTTTTT. Residues: CASSQKTGEDTGELFF.

This clone was seen a single time. The V gene is TRBV5-1, the J gene TRBJ1-3; D perhaps matches TRBD1 (6 bases). The CDR3 totals 17 residues. V was pared by 0 bases and J by 4 bases, with 17 bases between. Germline loops: CDR1 SGHRS, CDR2 YFSETQ. As DNA, the CDR3 is TGCGCCAGCAGCTTGGAAGAATTAGGGGGATCGGGAAACACCATATATTTT. Its protein is CASSLEELGGSGNTIYF.

The V call is TRBV27, the J call TRBJ2-7; TRBD1 might be the D (6 bases). Germline CDR1 reads MNHEY; CDR2 reads SMNVEV (reference sequence). The CDR3 is 14 amino acids. V lost 7 bases and J 1 base, leaving 14 bases between the germline ends. For the CDR3, the DNA is TGTGCCAGCAAACCTGGGACACTTTCCTACGAGCAGTACTTC. Its protein is CASKPGTLSYEQYF.

This chain links TRBV7-2 with TRBJ2-1, with 11 bases identical to TRBD2. CDR1 is SGHTA and CDR2 is FQGNSA in the germline V gene. This CDR3 has 12 residues. V was pared by 7 bases and J by 11 bases, with 4 bases of the junction left unmatched. The CDR3 sequence: CASTVAGGKQFF. DNA for the CDR3: TGTGCCAGCACGGTAGCGGGAGGGAAGCAGTTCTTC.

V gene TRBV19 combines with J gene TRBJ2-1; 8 positions match TRBD2. The CDR3 contains 18 residues. Losses at the gene ends were 7 bases for V and 0 bases for J; bases not matched to a gene: 14. Germline lookup yields CDR1 LNHDA and CDR2 SQIVND (reference sequence). The CDR3 sequence is CASNTPPGGRSSYNEQFF. The DNA for the CDR3 is TGTGCCAGTAACACACCACCGGGGGGGAGGAGCTCCTACAATGAGCAGTTCTTC.

The chain couples TRBV7-9 to TRBJ1-5; D gene uncertain. This CDR3 contains 14 residues. The germline V gene encodes CDR1 SEHNR and CDR2 FQNEAQ (reference sequence). V lost 4 bases and J lost 1, with 8 bases in between. This CDR3 reads CASSSHRSNQPQHF. The CDR3 DNA reads TGTGCCAGCAGCTCACACAGAAGCAATCAGCCCCAGCATTTT.